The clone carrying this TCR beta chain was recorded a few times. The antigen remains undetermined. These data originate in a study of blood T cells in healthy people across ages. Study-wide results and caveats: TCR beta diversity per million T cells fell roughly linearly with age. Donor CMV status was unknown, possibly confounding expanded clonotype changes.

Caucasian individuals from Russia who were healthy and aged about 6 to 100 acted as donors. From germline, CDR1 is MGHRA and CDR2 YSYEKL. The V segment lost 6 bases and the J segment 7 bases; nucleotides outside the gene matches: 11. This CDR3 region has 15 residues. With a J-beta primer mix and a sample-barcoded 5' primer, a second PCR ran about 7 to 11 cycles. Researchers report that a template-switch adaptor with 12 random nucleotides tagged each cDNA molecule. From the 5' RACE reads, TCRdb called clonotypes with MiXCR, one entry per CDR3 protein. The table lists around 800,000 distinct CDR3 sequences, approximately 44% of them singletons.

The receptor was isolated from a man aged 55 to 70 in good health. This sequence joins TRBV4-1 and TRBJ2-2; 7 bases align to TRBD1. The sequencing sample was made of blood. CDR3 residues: CASSQTLTGFGELFF. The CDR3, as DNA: TGCGCCAGCAGTCAAACCCTGACAGGGTTCGGGGAGCTGTTTTTT.